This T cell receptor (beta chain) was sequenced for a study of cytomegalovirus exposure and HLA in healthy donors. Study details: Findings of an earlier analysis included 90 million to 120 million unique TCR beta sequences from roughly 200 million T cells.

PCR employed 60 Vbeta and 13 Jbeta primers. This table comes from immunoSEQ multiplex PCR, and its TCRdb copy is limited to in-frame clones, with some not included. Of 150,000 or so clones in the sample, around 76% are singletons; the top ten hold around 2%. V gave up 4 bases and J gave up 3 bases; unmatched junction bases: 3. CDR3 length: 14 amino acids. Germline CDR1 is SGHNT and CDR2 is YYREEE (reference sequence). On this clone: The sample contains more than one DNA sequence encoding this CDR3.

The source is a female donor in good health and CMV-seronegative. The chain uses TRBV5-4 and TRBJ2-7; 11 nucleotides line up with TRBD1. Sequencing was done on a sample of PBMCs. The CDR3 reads CASSAGTGGYEQYF. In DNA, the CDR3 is TGTGCCAGCAGCGCCGGGACAGGGGGCTACGAGCAGTACTTC.